This T cell receptor beta chain was documented in a study of T-cell memory formation after mild COVID-19. Employing constant-segment primers, 5'RACE generated TCR alpha and TCR beta cDNA libraries bearing sample barcodes and UMIs. Via MiXCR, TCRdb re-called the 5' RACE reads, giving one row per CDR3 protein. The sample gives approximately 100,000 distinct CDR3 sequences, approximately 12% of which show up once; roughly 40% is in the top ten. General study results and limits: Certain responding clones were present in pre-infection memory, suggesting participation of cross-reactive memory. Day 37-peaking second-wave clones had unconfirmed SARS-CoV-2 specificity.

On this clonotype itself: Its antigen is undetermined.

The CDR3 length is 11 residues. Germline V gene sequence: CDR1 MNHEY, CDR2 SVGAGI. Trimming shortened V by 5 bases and J by 7 bases, and 8 bases separated the two germline ends. The chain employs TRBV6-5 and TRBJ1-2; possible D gene TRBD1, 5 bases. The clonotype originates from a man aged 18 to 35 who had mild COVID-19 (a few samples of this study predate the infection). Cell type and time point are not known. Sequenced input: PBMCs or a T cell subset sorted from them (not recorded which). CDR3 protein: CASSGAGGYTF. In DNA form, the CDR3 reads TGTGCCAGCAGTGGGGCCGGTGGCTACACCTTC.